This T cell receptor beta chain derives from a study of T cell responses to AZD1222 COVID-19 vaccine. The repertoire was sequenced with immunoSEQ multiplex PCR; TCRdb's copy has only in-frame clones and lacks some. The sample lists some 82,000 clones, around 89% occurring once. This TCR derives from an adult in good health. The sample was peripheral blood, taken on day 0 of AZD1222 vaccination.

In nucleotides, the CDR3 is TGCGCCAGCACCAATGCCCAGGGGGCGGGCGGCTACACCTTC. Protein sequence: CASTNAQGAGGYTF. The V and J genes are TRBV5-1 and TRBJ1-2; 8 bases match TRBD1. With V trimmed by 6 bases and J by 8 bases, 12 bases remained unmatched. The CDR3 totals 14 residues. CDR1 and CDR2 (germline): SGHRS, YFSETQ.